This TCR beta chain stems from a study of T cells expressing NK-cell markers. Overall study findings and caveats: These same clonotypes (in a handful of donors) also led the CD3+CD56-NKG2C+ fraction.

Worth noting for this clonotype: What it binds is not known.

TCRdb derives one entry per CDR3 protein from the 5' RACE reads, leaving out DNA. The specimen's table records over 5,000 distinct CDR3 sequences. The CDR3 has 15 residues. Looked up from germline, CDR1 is SGHVS and CDR2 is FQNEAQ. This TCR came from a man younger than 30 in good health. The rearrangement uses TRBV7-8 and TRBJ2-7; TCRdb selects TRBD1, and the lack of DNA leaves this call unchecked. Material: blood T cells: a sorted CD56 or NKG2C T cell subset, CD4+ or CD8+ T cells, or bulk PBMC T cells (not recorded which). This chain's CDR3 is CASSHRPSSSYEQYF.